The 25 T cell receptor beta chains reported below all come from one sample, sequenced in a study of pediatric ulcerative colitis (dated by TCRdb to about 2019). The library was generated by the immunoSEQ multiplex PCR assay. This immuneACCESS table, as held by TCRdb, lists in-frame sequences with V and J called but not all clones. Of the missing ones, under half trace to an unresolved V gene in checked studies; the others have no known cause. The sample contains over 35,000 clones, approximately 87% of them found a single time. The ten largest account for 20% to 25% of the sample. The sequenced sample was blood. The receptors were sampled from a girl under 18 with moderate ulcerative colitis.

V gene TRBV28 combines with J gene TRBJ1-4; 7 positions match TRBD1. CDR3 length equals 13 residues. The V and J ends lost 8 bases and 3 bases, in that order; junction bases with no gene match: 3. Germline lookup yields CDR1 MDHEN and CDR2 SYDVKM. Here the CDR3 reads CASGTDPNEKLFF. CDR3 DNA: TGTGCCAGCGGGACAGATCCTAATGAAAAACTGTTTTTT.

The chain combines TRBV7-2 with TRBJ2-5, with TRBD2 identical over 12 bases. The germline CDR1 and CDR2 sequences are SGHTA and FQGNSA. V lost 1 base and J lost 1; bases outside the gene matches: 4. CDR3 length: 17 amino acids. This CDR3 is CASSLGLAGALQETQYF. In nucleotides, the CDR3 is TGTGCCAGCAGCTTAGGACTAGCGGGAGCTCTCCAAGAGACCCAGTACTTC.

The rearrangement links TRBV28 to TRBJ2-5; 7 positions agree with TRBD2. Germline V lookup: CDR1 MDHEN, CDR2 SYDVKM. J gave up 5 bases and V 3 bases, and 9 bases lay outside the gene matches. This CDR3 is built from 15 residues. The CDR3 region is CASSFLLVAGETQYF. The CDR3 DNA is TGTGCCAGCAGTTTTCTCCTCGTAGCGGGTGAGACCCAGTACTTC.

The genes are TRBV28 and TRBJ1-5, with TRBD1 matching 7 bases. The length of the CDR3 is 16 residues. CDR1 and CDR2 from the germline V gene are MDHEN and SYDVKM. The junction had 8 bases not matched to a gene; V was cut back by 6 bases and J by 0 bases. The CDR3 reads CASRGDSRLSNQPQHF. DNA for the CDR3: TGTGCCAGCAGGGGGGACAGCCGGCTTAGCAATCAGCCCCAGCATTTT.

This clone was observed a few times. This chain joins TRBV29-1 and TRBJ1-2; TRBD1 matches at 8 bases. This CDR3 contains 11 residues. Germline loops: CDR1 SQVTM, CDR2 ANQGSEA. With V trimmed by 4 bases and J by 8 bases, 3 bases remained unmatched. The CDR3 reads CSVGQGQGYTF. CDR3 DNA sequence: TGCAGCGTTGGACAGGGGCAAGGCTACACCTTC.

V gene TRBV18 combines with J gene TRBJ2-3; D is perhaps TRBD1 (6 bases). This CDR3 spans 14 amino acids. V lost 6 bases and J 2 bases, leaving 12 bases between the germline ends. Germline CDR1 is KGHSH and CDR2 is LQKENI. The CDR3 is CASSSDSFTDTQYF. The CDR3 DNA follows: TGTGCCAGCTCCTCGGACAGTTTCACAGATACGCAGTATTTT.

V usage is TRBV6-1 and J usage is TRBJ2-5; 8 bases fit TRBD1. The germline V gene has CDR1 MNHNS and CDR2 SASEGT. This CDR3 contains 14 residues. V was pared by 8 bases and J by 7 bases, with 12 bases of the junction left unmatched. The DNA of the CDR3 is TGTGCCAGCGCTACCCCAGGGGGCCGGGTGACCCAGTACTTC. Its translation: CASATPGGRVTQYF.

In this sample, this clone turned up once. This rearrangement joins TRBV19 to TRBJ1-2; perhaps TRBD1 as D (6 bases). CDR3 length: 13 amino acids. Trimming shortened V by 6 bases and J by 3 bases, and 11 bases separated the two germline ends. Germline V lookup: CDR1 LNHDA, CDR2 SQIVND (reference sequence). CDR3 amino acids: CASRRTEDYGYTF. The DNA of the CDR3 is TGTGCCAGTAGACGGACAGAAGACTATGGCTACACCTTC.

J is TRBJ1-1 and V is TRBV18; 12 bases are a match to TRBD1. Losses at the gene ends were 2 bases for V and 5 bases for J; bases not matched to a gene: 6. The CDR3 length is 16 residues. Germline CDR1 KGHSH, CDR2 LQKENI. This CDR3 reads CASSPVGQGAGTEAFF. The CDR3 DNA reads as TGTGCCAGCTCACCAGTGGGACAGGGGGCAGGTACTGAAGCTTTCTTT.

This clone was detected only once. The J gene is TRBJ2-1, the V gene TRBV19, with TRBD2 identical over 10 bases. In germline, CDR1 is LNHDA, CDR2 SQIVND (reference sequence). The CDR3 length is 16 residues. The junction had 10 bases not matched to a gene; V was cut back by 9 bases and J by 2 bases. The chain's CDR3 is CASNRAGTSAYNEQFF. The CDR3 bases are TGTGCCAGCAACCGCGCCGGGACTAGCGCCTACAATGAGCAGTTCTTC.

V is TRBV2 and J is TRBJ2-7, with D perhaps TRBD1 or TRBD2 (5 bases each). V lost 8 bases and J lost 3, with 11 bases in between. The germline CDR1 and CDR2 sequences are SNHLY and FYNNEI. This CDR3 region has 12 residues. CDR3 protein: CASVSGGYEQYF. As DNA, the CDR3 is TGTGCCAGCGTGAGTGGGGGCTACGAGCAGTACTTC. Combining the CDR3 with reference TRBV2 and TRBJ2-7 gives the whole variable domain EPEVTQTPSHQVTQMGQEVILRCVPISNHLYFYWYRQILGQKVEFLVSFYNNEISEKSEIFDDQFSVERPDGSNFTLKIRSTKLEDSAMYFCASVSGGYEQYFGPGTRLTVT.

V is TRBV5-4 and J is TRBJ1-1; 8 bases are a match to TRBD1. This CDR3 is built from 14 residues. Germline CDR1 and CDR2: SGHNT and YYREEE (reference sequence). The V gene end was trimmed by 4 bases and the J gene end by 1 base; junction bases not matched to a gene: 3. CDR3 protein: CASSRTGQNTEAFF. CDR3 DNA: TGTGCCAGCAGCAGGACAGGGCAGAACACTGAAGCTTTCTTT. Filled out from reference TRBV5-4 and TRBJ1-1, the complete variable domain reads ETGVTQSPTHLIKTRGQQVTLRCSSQSGHNTVSWYQQALGQGPQFIFQYYREEENGRGNFPPRFSGLQFPNYSSELNVNALELDDSALYLCASSRTGQNTEAFFGQGTRLTVV.

The chain combines TRBV19 with TRBJ2-1, with D unclear. Trimming left V 5 bases short and J 4 bases short, with 6 bases between. The CDR3 covers 12 residues. Germline-derived CDR1 and CDR2 are LNHDA and SQIVND (reference sequence). In DNA form, the CDR3 reads TGTGCCAGTAGTCAAAATTACAATGAGCAGTTCTTC. This sequence encodes CASSQNYNEQFF.

The V call is TRBV5-1, the J call TRBJ1-1; 9 bases are shared with TRBD1. The CDR3 totals 16 residues. V gave up 4 bases and J gave up 5 bases; unmatched junction bases: 12. Germline assignment: CDR1 SGHRS and CDR2 YFSETQ. CDR3 loop: CASSPSGGQGYTEAFF. CDR3 coding DNA: TGCGCCAGCAGCCCCTCTGGGGGACAGGGATATACTGAAGCTTTCTTT.

The J gene is TRBJ2-1, the V gene TRBV11-2; 9 bases align to TRBD2. CDR1 SGHAT and CDR2 FQNNGV come from the germline V gene. The CDR3 length is 16 residues. Trimming took 5 bases from V and 8 from J; bases not matched to a gene: 13. This CDR3 reads CASSPLASGMYYEQFF. CDR3 coding DNA: TGTGCCAGCAGCCCCCTAGCTAGCGGGATGTACTATGAGCAGTTCTTC.

The V gene is TRBV30, the J gene TRBJ1-1; weak D call: TRBD1 (6 bases). Germline values: CDR1 GTSNPN, CDR2 SVGIG (reference sequence). The V end lost 1 base, the J end lost 8 bases, and 8 bases lay between the germline ends. This CDR3 has 11 residues. CDR3 DNA: TGTGCCTGGAGTGGACAGGTCGAAGCTTTCTTT. It is translated as CAWSGQVEAFF.

The chain has TRBV14 and TRBJ1-3, with 7 bases identical to TRBD1. The V gene's germline CDR1 is SGHDN and CDR2 FVKESK. V lost 4 bases to trimming and J lost 2 bases; unmatched junction nucleotides: 17. This CDR3 contains 19 residues. CDR3 in amino acids: CASSRYSLADRNTGNTIYF. The CDR3 nucleotides are TGTGCCAGCAGCCGATACAGCCTCGCGGACAGGAATACTGGAAACACCATATATTTT.

The chain couples TRBV2 to TRBJ2-7; no clear D. Deletions cut 3 bases from V and 0 bases from J, with 9 bases between. There are 14 residues in the CDR3. CDR1 is SNHLY and CDR2 is FYNNEI in the germline V gene. CDR3 sequence (DNA): TGTGCCAGCAGTGACGGCCGGGTCTCCTACGAGCAGTACTTC. It specifies CASSDGRVSYEQYF.

CDR3 loop: CATQVRASTDTQYF. The CDR3 bases are TGTGCCACCCAGGTGCGCGCGAGCACAGATACGCAGTATTTT. The chain uses TRBV11-2 and TRBJ2-3; D unclear. V lost 10 bases, J lost 0 bases, and 14 bases lay in between. The germline CDR1 and CDR2 sequences are SGHAT and FQNNGV. The CDR3 is 14 amino acids.

This chain connects TRBV5-1 to TRBJ2-6, with a possible D match to TRBD2 (5 bases). The CDR3 is 15 residues long. Germline CDR1 reads SGHRS; CDR2 reads YFSETQ. Trimming removed 6 bases from V and 2 bases from J, with 12 bases in between. DNA of the CDR3: TGCGCCAGCAACCCTGTCGGGACTGGGGCCAACGTCCTGACTTTC. This translates into CASNPVGTGANVLTF.

V usage is TRBV4-1 and J usage is TRBJ1-4; no clear D. V was trimmed by 1 base and J by 7 bases, leaving 1 base between them. The CDR3 sequence is 11 residues long. From germline, CDR1 is MGHRA and CDR2 YSYEKL. Here the CDR3 DNA reads TGCGCCAGCAGCCAAGTTGAAAAACTGTTTTTT. Translation: CASSQVEKLFF.

The V and J genes are TRBV27 and TRBJ2-7; 10 bases agree with TRBD1. V dropped 6 bases and J dropped 4; count of bases not matched to a gene: 9. Germline-derived CDR1 and CDR2 are MNHEY and SMNVEV (reference sequence). This CDR3 spans 15 amino acids. The CDR3 spells CASRIGTGELYEQYF. The CDR3, as DNA: TGTGCCAGCAGGATCGGGACAGGGGAATTGTACGAGCAGTACTTC.

The V call is TRBV5-1, the J call TRBJ2-1; D may be TRBD2 (6 bases). CDR1 is SGHRS and CDR2 is YFSETQ in the germline V gene. The CDR3 totals 13 residues. The V gene lost 5 bases and the J gene lost 4 bases, with 10 bases spanning the gap. DNA of the CDR3: TGCGCCAGCAGTAGGGACTTATACAATGAGCAGTTCTTC. Protein product: CASSRDLYNEQFF.

The chain is built from TRBV5-8 and TRBJ2-5; D possibly matches TRBD1 or TRBD2 (5 bases each). The CDR3 loop spans 13 amino acids. V was shortened by 2 bases and J by 4 bases, with 9 bases between the two germline ends. Germline V gene lookup returns CDR1 SGHTS and CDR2 YDEGEE. The CDR3 is CASSFAGTETQYF. The CDR3, as DNA: TGTGCCAGCAGCTTCGCCGGGACAGAGACCCAGTACTTC.

This chain connects TRBV4-1 to TRBJ2-7; D call uncertain. Germline values: CDR1 MGHRA, CDR2 YSYEKL. Trimming stripped 5 bases from V and 6 bases from J, with 23 bases between. The CDR3 loop spans 16 amino acids. The CDR3 here is CASSSSGHKRALEQYF. DNA for the CDR3: TGCGCCAGCAGCTCCAGTGGGCACAAAAGGGCCCTCGAGCAGTACTTC.